The rows below give T cell receptor beta chains drawn from one sample of a study of regulatory T cells in long-lasting Graves disease. Using its own MiXCR run on the multiplex PCR reads, TCRdb lists one record per CDR3 protein. The sample includes fewer than 650,000 distinct CDR3 sequences, approximately 15% of them seen just once. This same sample was also taken into another study, of T cells in Graves' hyperthyroidism and ophthalmopathy.

This sample comprised peripheral blood mononuclear cells (PBMCs), obtained at new diagnosis, from a patient treated with antithyroid drugs. These receptors originate from a woman aged 30 to 39 with Graves disease. Both conserved end residues are part of each CDR3. Fields, in order: D gene, clone size, V gene, J gene, CDR3 DNA, CDR3 protein. The D gene is left open where the match is weak. Some rows mark clone size as missing; the rest say once, few, many or name a class of expanded clone.

NA	many	TRBV30	TRBJ1-1	TGTGCCTGGAGGGACGGGACGATGCATGAAGCTTTCTTT	CAWRDGTMHEAFF
TRBD1	NA	TRBV7-2	TRBJ1-2	TGCGCCAGCAGCCGCCCGGGACAGGGCTTTGGCTACACCTTC	CASSRPGQGFGYTF
NA	many	TRBV7-9	TRBJ2-5	TGTGCCAGCAGCCCTGGTGGGCCCCAAGAGACCCAGTACTTC	CASSPGGPQETQYF
NA	few	TRBV3-1	TRBJ2-7	TGTGCCAGCAGCCACCTCAACTCGGGGGAGCAGTACTTC	CASSHLNSGEQYF
TRBD2	few	TRBV9	TRBJ2-1	TGTGCCAGCAGCGCCAGAGGAATAGCGGGACCCCAACAGGAGCAGTTCTTC	CASSARGIAGPQQEQFF
NA	many	TRBV7-2	TRBJ1-3	TGTGCCAGCAGACAGGACCAGGGTTACACCATATATTTT	CASRQDQGYTIYF
NA	NA	TRBV20-1	TRBJ1-3	TGCAGTGCTAGAGATCTGTACAGCTGGAGCTCTGGAAACACCATATATTTT	CSARDLYSWSSGNTIYF
NA	NA	TRBV27	TRBJ2-5	TGTGCCAGCAGTTTGTTTGGCGGGAAAGAGACCCAGTACTTC	CASSLFGGKETQYF
NA	many	TRBV2	TRBJ1-1	TGTGCCAGCAGTTACACCTCGGGGCAGCAAGCTTTCTTT	CASSYTSGQQAFF
TRBD1	many	TRBV9	TRBJ1-1	TGTGCCAGCAGCCCAATGGGACAGTTGAACACTGAAGCTTTCTTT	CASSPMGQLNTEAFF
NA	many	TRBV5-1	TRBJ1-1	TGCGCCAGCAGCTTGGCCGGGCACACGATAAACACTGAAGCTTTCTTT	CASSLAGHTINTEAFF
TRBD1	many	TRBV7-2	TRBJ2-7	TGTGCCAGCAGCGCTGGGACAGTTCCCATTTACGAGCAGTACTTC	CASSAGTVPIYEQYF
NA	few	TRBV6-1	TRBJ2-1	TGTGCCAGCAGGGTCGGGACATACTCCTACAATGAGCAGTTCTTC	CASRVGTYSYNEQFF
TRBD2	NA	TRBV5-4	TRBJ2-2	TGTGCCAGCAGCGCATATGCTAGCGGGACCTCGAACACCGGGGAGCTGTTTTTT	CASSAYASGTSNTGELFF
NA	few	TRBV19	TRBJ1-3	TGTGCCAGTAGTATAATAGGGGAGACCTTCTCTGGAAACACCATATATTTT	CASSIIGETFSGNTIYF
TRBD1	NA	TRBV5-1	TRBJ2-5	TGCGCCAGCAGCATCGGGACAGCAAAAGAGACCCAGTACTTC	CASSIGTAKETQYF
NA	many	TRBV2	TRBJ1-1	TGTGCCAGCAGTGAACTATCGCTTAGCAGGTTCACTGAAGCTTTCTTT	CASSELSLSRFTEAFF
TRBD1	NA	TRBV7-6	TRBJ1-6	TGTGCCAGCTCACAAAGGGGACAGGGGGATTCACCCCTCCACTTT	CASSQRGQGDSPLHF
TRBD1	many	TRBV28	TRBJ2-1	TGTGCCAGCAATTTTTCTCCTGGGACAGGGCCCAATGAGCAGTTCTTC	CASNFSPGTGPNEQFF
TRBD2	many	TRBV28	TRBJ2-5	TGTGCCAGCAGCTCACTAGCGGGAGGTATAGAGACCCAGTACTTC	CASSSLAGGIETQYF
NA	NA	TRBV18	TRBJ2-1	TGTGCCAGCTCACCACTGGGTGGGTACAATGAGCAGTTCTTC	CASSPLGGYNEQFF
TRBD1	few	TRBV5-1	TRBJ2-2	TGCGCCAGCAGCTTGGGAGGGGGCGACGTCACCGGGGAGCTGTTTTTT	CASSLGGGDVTGELFF
NA	many	TRBV7-2	TRBJ2-1	TGTGCCAGCAGCTTAGAGATTTTGGGATTGGGCAATGAGCAGTTCTTC	CASSLEILGLGNEQFF
NA	many	TRBV6-1	TRBJ1-2	TGTGCCAGCAGTGAGTCCCAGGGGATCTATGGCTACACCTTC	CASSESQGIYGYTF
NA	NA	TRBV5-1	TRBJ2-6	TGCGCCAGCAGCTGGGTGGTTGGCGGGGCCCGATCTGGGGCCAACGTCCTGACTTTC	CASSWVVGGARSGANVLTF
NA	many	TRBV5-1	TRBJ2-7	TGCGCCAGCAACCCTTTGGGGGGAGGCCCCCCAACCGAGCAGTACTTC	CASNPLGGGPPTEQYF
NA	NA	TRBV5-1	TRBJ2-7	TGCGCCAGCAGCTTTGCCCCAATTCCCTCCTACGAGCAGTACTTC	CASSFAPIPSYEQYF
TRBD1	many	TRBV15	TRBJ1-6	TGTGCCACCAGCAGGCCGGGACAGGGGCTGGAAACCCTCCACTTT	CATSRPGQGLETLHF
TRBD1	NA	TRBV5-1	TRBJ1-1	TGCGCCAGCAACTTGGGGGACAGTATGAACACTGAAGCTTTCTTT	CASNLGDSMNTEAFF
NA	many	TRBV6-5	TRBJ1-1	TGTGCCAGCAGTTACCAAATAGAGGTGAACACTGAAGCTTTCTTT	CASSYQIEVNTEAFF
NA	many	TRBV24-1	TRBJ2-5	TGTGCCACCAGTGATACGGCCACCCAGTACTTC	CATSDTATQYF
NA	few	TRBV20-1	TRBJ2-2	TGCAGTGCTAATCCCACCGGGGGAGACACCGGGGAGCTGTTTTTT	CSANPTGGDTGELFF
TRBD2	few	TRBV28	TRBJ2-3	TGTGCCAGCAGAATAGCGGGAGCGACAGATACGCAGTATTTT	CASRIAGATDTQYF
TRBD2	NA	TRBV19	TRBJ2-3	TGTGCCAGTAGTATCCCGGGACTAGCGGGAGTCCTACATTTT	CASSIPGLAGVLHF
NA	NA	TRBV20-1	TRBJ2-7	TGCAGTGTCCTGGAGAACGAGCAGTACTTC	CSVLENEQYF
TRBD1	many	TRBV7-9	TRBJ2-7	TGTGCCAGCAGCTTAGGGACAGGGGGGAAGCAGTACTTC	CASSLGTGGKQYF
TRBD2	many	TRBV20-1	TRBJ2-7	TGCAGTGCTTCCACTAGCGGGAGGCTCTACGAGCAGTACTTC	CSASTSGRLYEQYF
TRBD2	many	TRBV6-1	TRBJ2-7	TGTGCCAGCAGGCCGAGACTAGCGGCCTACGAGCAGTACTTC	CASRPRLAAYEQYF
NA	few	TRBV20-1	TRBJ1-5	TGCAGTGCTAGACCCCAGGGGTTATTGAATCAGCCCCAGCATTTT	CSARPQGLLNQPQHF
NA	many	TRBV28	TRBJ2-5	TGTGCCAGCAGCTCCTTAGGGCAGCGTGGGACCCAGTACTTC	CASSSLGQRGTQYF
NA	few	TRBV20-1	TRBJ1-5	TGCAGTGCTGTACAGGGAACGGGGCCCCAGCATTTT	CSAVQGTGPQHF
NA	few	TRBV24-1	TRBJ2-1	TGTGCCACCAGTGATTTAAGGAGAGGATCCGGCACAAGTCCCAATGAGCAGTTCTTC	CATSDLRRGSGTSPNEQFF
NA	many	TRBV7-2	TRBJ1-2	TGTGCCAGCAGCCCCGTTGGAGGGTCGACACGGGGCTACACCTTC	CASSPVGGSTRGYTF
NA	many	TRBV24-1	TRBJ2-7	TGTGCCACCAGTTTGAGGTACGAGCAGTACTTC	CATSLRYEQYF
NA	NA	TRBV20-1	TRBJ2-1	TGCAGTGCTAGAGATGCGGGACACAATGAGCAGTTCTTC	CSARDAGHNEQFF
NA	many	TRBV20-1	TRBJ1-1	TGCAGTGCGGGGGACCCTCAAGCGAACACTGAAGCTTTCTTT	CSAGDPQANTEAFF
NA	many	TRBV2	TRBJ1-5	TGTGCCAGCAGCGATAGGGGGGTTTATAGCAATCAGCCCCAGCATTTT	CASSDRGVYSNQPQHF
NA	many	TRBV25-1	TRBJ2-7	TGTGCCAGCAGTGAAGGTCCGCAGGGCGCCTACGAGCAGTACTTC	CASSEGPQGAYEQYF
NA	NA	TRBV30	TRBJ2-1	TGTGCCTGGAGTGTAAATCTAGCGTGGAATGAGCAGTTCTTC	CAWSVNLAWNEQFF
TRBD2	many	TRBV29-1	TRBJ2-3	TGCAGCGTTGAGGGCGGGACTAGCGGCACAGATACGCAGTATTTT	CSVEGGTSGTDTQYF
TRBD1	NA	TRBV5-1	TRBJ1-1	TGCGCCAGCAGCGCAAACAGGGGAGGAAGTGTGAACACTGAAGCTTTCTTT	CASSANRGGSVNTEAFF
NA	many	TRBV7-9	TRBJ2-7	TGTGCCAGCAGCTTAAGGAGGGGGAGCTCCTACGAGCAGTACTTC	CASSLRRGSSYEQYF
NA	many	TRBV11-3	TRBJ1-1	TGTGCCAGCAGCTTAGACAGGATCACTGAAGCTTTCTTT	CASSLDRITEAFF
TRBD1	many	TRBV7-2	TRBJ2-1	TGTGCCAGCAGCTTAGAGGGACAGGTTATGGATGAGCAGTTCTTC	CASSLEGQVMDEQFF
TRBD2	NA	TRBV11-2	TRBJ2-1	TGTGCCAGCAGCACCGGGGGGGATTACAATGAGCAGTTCTTC	CASSTGGDYNEQFF
NA	NA	TRBV19	TRBJ1-3	TGTGCCAGTCGAAAGCTTACCTCTGGAAACACCATATATTTT	CASRKLTSGNTIYF
TRBD1	NA	TRBV28	TRBJ2-5	TGTGCCAGCAGTCAAGACAGGGGCCCCCAAGAGACCCAGTACTTC	CASSQDRGPQETQYF
TRBD1	NA	TRBV30	TRBJ2-7	TGTGCCTGGGTGAGACAGGGCCACGAGCAGTACTTC	CAWVRQGHEQYF
NA	NA	TRBV19	TRBJ1-4	TGTGCCAGTAGTCCACACTCCCCGGCCGGGGCAACTAATGAAAAACTGTTTTTT	CASSPHSPAGATNEKLFF
NA	NA	TRBV28	TRBJ1-5	TGTGCCAGCCGAGTCGCAGTTAATAGCAATCAGCCCCAGCATTTT	CASRVAVNSNQPQHF